The next 12 T cell receptor beta chains were all read from a single sample in a study of T cells after yellow fever vaccination. TCRdb redid the calling of the 5' RACE reads with MiXCR, one entry per CDR3 protein. The sample carries under 500,000 distinct CDR3 sequences, about 19% recorded once. Sequenced here: PBMCs, sampled before the yellow fever booster vaccination. The receptors derive from a man between 18 and 35 years old who received the YFV17D yellow fever vaccine.

In nucleotides, the CDR3 is TGTGCCAGCAGCGTTGTTCCGGGACAGGGCTTCAATGAGCAGTTCTTC. Translating gives CASSVVPGQGFNEQFF. The genes are TRBV9 and TRBJ2-1; TRBD1 matches at 9 bases. CDR1 is SGDLS and CDR2 is YYNGEE in the germline V gene. This CDR3 has 16 residues. The trim removed 2 bases at V and 6 bases at J, leaving 9 bases unmatched.

The chain uses TRBV6-5 and TRBJ2-7, with D perhaps TRBD1 (6 bases). This CDR3 contains 13 residues. CDR1 MNHEY and CDR2 SVGAGI come from the germline V gene. Trimming cost V 4 bases and J 3 bases, with 10 bases left between them. CDR3 sequence: CASSWGHGYEQYF. DNA for the CDR3: TGTGCCAGCAGTTGGGGACACGGCTACGAGCAGTACTTC.

V is TRBV4-3 and J is TRBJ2-1, with 9 bases fitting TRBD2. This CDR3 has 17 amino acids. V trimming: 0 bases; J trimming: 9 bases; junction bases outside the gene matches: 12. Germline values: CDR1 LGHNA, CDR2 YSLEER. CDR3 coding DNA: TGCGCCAGCAGCCAAGACCCAGCGGGGGGTATGTCAGGTGAGCAGTTCTTC. Translating gives CASSQDPAGGMSGEQFF.

This clonotype was observed a handful of times. This chain connects TRBV12-3 or TRBV12-4 to TRBJ2-1; 11 positions agree with TRBD2. This CDR3 contains 15 residues. Trimming took 8 bases from V and 7 from J; bases not matched to a gene: 10. The CDR3 spells CASSMAGLAVNEQFF. The CDR3 DNA reads as TGTGCCAGCTCCATGGCGGGACTAGCGGTTAATGAGCAGTTCTTC.

The rearrangement joins TRBV5-1 to TRBJ1-4; the D gene is possibly TRBD1 (5 bases). V was trimmed by 2 bases and J by 3 bases, leaving 14 bases between them. The CDR3 contains 16 residues. Per germline, CDR1 SGHRS and CDR2 YFSETQ. The CDR3 DNA sequence: TGCGCCAGCAGCTTAGAAGGAGGGGTATCTAATGAAAAACTGTTTTTT. Translating gives CASSLEGGVSNEKLFF.

This clonotype was counted only a few times. This chain joins TRBV10-3 and TRBJ2-3; D gene unclear. Germline CDR1 reads ENHRY; CDR2 reads SYGVKD. This CDR3 is built from 14 residues. Trimming removed 3 bases at V and 3 bases at J, with 10 bases between. The DNA for the CDR3 is TGTGCCATCAGTGACGTGCGGAGAACAGATACGCAGTATTTT. Protein: CAISDVRRTDTQYF.

This clonotype was recorded a few times. The V gene is TRBV7-2, the J gene TRBJ2-3; TRBD2 matches 9 bases. This CDR3 region has 15 residues. Germline CDR1 and CDR2: SGHTA and FQGNSA. With V trimmed by 8 bases and J by 0 bases, 6 bases remained unmatched. DNA of the CDR3: TGTGCCAGCTGGTGGCTAGCGGGGAGCACAGATACGCAGTATTTT. Amino acids: CASWWLAGSTDTQYF. Full variable domain (missing parts from reference TRBV7-2 and TRBJ2-3): GAGVSQSPSNKVTEKGKDVELRCDPISGHTALYWYRQSLGQGLEFLIYFQGNSAPDKSGLPSDRFSAERTGGSVSTLTIQRTQQEDSAVYLCASWWLAGSTDTQYFGPGTRLTVL.

The table lists this clonotype with a few counts. The genes are TRBV7-9 and TRBJ1-3, with D tentatively TRBD1 (6 bases). V shed 6 bases and J shed 1 base, with 13 bases lying between them. This CDR3 has 15 residues. In germline, CDR1 is SEHNR, CDR2 FQNEAQ (reference sequence). CDR3 nucleotides: TGTGCCAGCAGAAGGGGGTCCCCATCTGGAAACACCATATATTTT. It specifies CASRRGSPSGNTIYF.

There are a few counts of this clonotype. The chain employs TRBV20-1 and TRBJ2-1, with 7 positions matching TRBD2. The V and J ends lost 5 bases and 0 bases, in that order; junction bases with no gene match: 7. CDR3 length: 15 residues. Germline V lookup: CDR1 DFQATT, CDR2 SNEGSKA (reference sequence). The CDR3: CSAPGGFSSYNEQFF. The CDR3 DNA reads as TGCAGTGCTCCGGGGGGTTTCAGCTCCTACAATGAGCAGTTCTTC.

This clonotype was detected only a few times. The chain combines TRBV9 with TRBJ2-7; D remains unclear. From germline, CDR1 is SGDLS and CDR2 YYNGEE. The germline V and J ends were trimmed by 4 bases and 0 bases, with 14 bases remaining between them. The CDR3 has 15 residues. CDR3 sequence (DNA): TGTGCCAGCAGCCCCCACTACATGAGCTCCTACGAGCAGTACTTC. Translation gives CASSPHYMSSYEQYF.

V and J are TRBV5-4 and TRBJ2-7; no firm D call. Germline V CDR1 and CDR2: SGHNT, YYREEE (reference sequence). Between the trimmed V and J ends, which lost 2 bases and 3 bases, there was a span of 9 bases. This CDR3 comprises 13 residues. The CDR3 loop reads CASSFDGLYEQYF. The CDR3 DNA sequence: TGTGCCAGCAGCTTCGACGGCCTCTACGAGCAGTACTTC.

The chain joins TRBV29-1 to TRBJ2-7; the D gene is possibly TRBD1 (6 bases). This CDR3 has 13 amino acids. V was shortened by 7 bases and J by 3 bases, with 16 bases between the two germline ends. Germline V CDR1 and CDR2: SQVTM, ANQGSEA. The CDR3 region has the DNA TGCAGCGGAAAACAGGGATTGGACTACGAGCAGTACTTC. It codes for CSGKQGLDYEQYF.